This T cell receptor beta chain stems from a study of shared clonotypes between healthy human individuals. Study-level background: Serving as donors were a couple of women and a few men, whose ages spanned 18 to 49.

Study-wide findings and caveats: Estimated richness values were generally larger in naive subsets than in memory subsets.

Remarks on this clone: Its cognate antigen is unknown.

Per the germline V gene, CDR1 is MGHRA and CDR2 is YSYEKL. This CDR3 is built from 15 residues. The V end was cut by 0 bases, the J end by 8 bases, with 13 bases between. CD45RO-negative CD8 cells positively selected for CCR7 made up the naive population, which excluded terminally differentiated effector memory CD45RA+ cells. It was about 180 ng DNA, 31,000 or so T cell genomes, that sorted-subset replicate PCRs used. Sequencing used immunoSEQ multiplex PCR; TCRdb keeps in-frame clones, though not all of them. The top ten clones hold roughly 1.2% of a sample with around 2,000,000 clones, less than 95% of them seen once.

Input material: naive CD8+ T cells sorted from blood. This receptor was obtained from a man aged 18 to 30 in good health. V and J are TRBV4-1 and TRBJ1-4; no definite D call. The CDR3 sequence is CASSQETREGEKLFF. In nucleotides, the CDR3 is TGCGCCAGCAGCCAAGAAACGCGAGAGGGAGAAAAACTGTTTTTT.